The sample holds a few counts of the clone carrying this TCR beta chain. Its antigen is still unknown. At the Johns Hopkins FTIC core, DNA taken from cultured CD4+ T cells was sequenced by way of the Oncomine TCR Beta short-read assay. TCRdb itself ran the PCR reads through MiXCR, one entry per CDR3 protein. The repertoire holds roughly 20,000 distinct CDR3 sequences, with around two thirds as singletons. This sample was included in a study of vaccination and CD4 T cells after COVID-19. In the study overall: Comprising six males and four females, the convalescent participants counted two Hispanic individuals among them. Overlapping SARS-CoV-2, HCoV-NL63, HCoV-OC43 and HCoV-229E spike peptides stimulated the cells.

This CDR3 comprises 15 residues. CDR1 is LNHDA, CDR2 SQIVND, per germline (reference sequence). The V end lost 6 bases, the J end lost 5 bases, and 19 bases lay between the germline ends. Treatment in this sample: approximately 9-day PBMC culture with coronavirus spike peptide pools or control peptides (ViraFEST assay). Every well contained over 1.5 million PBMCs, which were grown with about 10 IU/ml IL-2 and approximately 9.5 ug/ml peptide pools. The chain employs TRBV19 and TRBJ1-1; tentatively, D is TRBD1 (6 bases). This clonotype was sampled from a human donor who received a COVID-19 vaccine. The sample here was CD4+ T cells from blood, cultured in vitro, taken before SARS-CoV-2 vaccination. The CDR3 nucleotides are TGTGCCAGTAGCCGAGCAGGAGGGGGTAGAACTGAAGCTTTCTTT. Amino acid sequence: CASSRAGGGRTEAFF.